One and the same sample provided the 16 T cell receptor beta chains below, sequenced in a study of Graves' ophthalmopathy and Graves' hyperthyroidism. Amplifying from RNA transcripts, the study obtained TCR beta CDR3 regions. Second-round multiplex PCR came after a first-round RT-PCR that employed HTBI primers. TCRdb re-derived calls from the multiplex PCR reads in MiXCR, one entry per CDR3 protein. The sample yields just over 400,000 distinct CDR3 sequences, about 21% seen once. Sample: peripheral blood. These receptors originate from a woman aged 18-29 years with stable Graves' hyperthyroidism.

This clonotype was counted many times. The V gene is TRBV6-1, the J gene TRBJ1-6; 8 bases align to TRBD1. The CDR3 extends over 13 amino acids. Germline V gene sequence: CDR1 MNHNS, CDR2 SASEGT. The CDR3 nucleotides are TGTGCTACGGGGACAGGTGTCAATTCACCCCTCCACTTT. Translated, it gives CATGTGVNSPLHF.

This clonotype showed up many times. The chain recombines TRBV12-3 or TRBV12-4 with TRBJ2-5, with D tentatively TRBD1 or TRBD2 (5 bases each). This CDR3 comprises 12 residues. Trimming stripped 4 bases from V and 7 bases from J, with 10 bases between. The CDR3 DNA reads as TGTGCCAGCAGTTCTTACGGGGCGACCCAGTACTTC. This sequence encodes CASSSYGATQYF.

There are many counts of this clonotype. The rearrangement joins TRBV20-1 to TRBJ2-7, with D possibly matching TRBD1 (6 bases). The germline V gene encodes CDR1 DFQATT and CDR2 SNEGSKA (reference sequence). Trimming removed 6 bases at V and 0 bases at J, with 15 bases between. The CDR3 sequence is 14 residues long. CDR3 coding DNA: TGCAGTGCGGCAGGGGACCTGAGCTCCTACGAGCAGTACTTC. This codes for CSAAGDLSSYEQYF.

The CDR3 region has the DNA TGTGCCAGCAGTGGGGCCGGGACAGGGAGGAAAGAGACCCAGTACTTC. Its protein product is CASSGAGTGRKETQYF. The rearrangement joins TRBV28 to TRBJ2-5, with 9 bases lining up with TRBD1. Germline CDR1 MDHEN, CDR2 SYDVKM. V lost 5 bases, J lost 3 bases, and 10 bases stayed unmatched. CDR3 size: 16 residues.

This clonotype was recorded many times. DNA of the CDR3: TGTGCCACCAGCAGAGGGGCACCGGGGGTGCAGTACTTC. Translating it yields CATSRGAPGVQYF. The rearrangement uses TRBV15 and TRBJ2-7, with D maybe TRBD2 (6 bases). The CDR3 contains 13 residues. V was shortened by 1 base and J by 9 bases, with 13 bases between the two germline ends. The V gene's germline CDR1 is LNHNV and CDR2 YYDKDF (reference sequence).

This clonotype was counted many times. The chain combines TRBV6-5 with TRBJ1-1; TRBD1 aligns across 11 bases. CDR3 size: 14 residues. Trimming removed 2 bases from V and 10 bases from J; junction bases left unmatched: 6. The germline gives CDR1 MNHEY, CDR2 SVGAGI. The CDR3 is CASSYGQGAGVAFF. The CDR3 DNA is TGTGCCAGCAGTTACGGACAGGGGGCCGGAGTAGCTTTCTTT.

The sample holds many counts of this clonotype. This chain links TRBV7-2 with TRBJ2-7, with TRBD2 matching 8 bases. The germline V gene has CDR1 SGHTA and CDR2 FQGNSA. The CDR3 is 15 amino acids. V shed 5 bases, J shed 7 bases, and the junction held 13 bases outside the gene matches. As DNA, the CDR3 is TGTGCCAGCAGCCGAGGGGGAGCGGGAGTCGGTGAGCAGTACTTC. This encodes CASSRGGAGVGEQYF.

This clonotype was seen at least ten times. V is TRBV19 and J is TRBJ2-6; TRBD1 is a possible D gene (5 bases). V shed 7 bases and J shed 1 base, with 8 bases lying between them. CDR3 length: 14 amino acids. Germline V CDR1 and CDR2: LNHDA, SQIVND (reference sequence). CDR3 coding DNA: TGTGCCAGTAAGAAGGGGTCTGGGGCCAACGTCCTGACTTTC. It codes for CASKKGSGANVLTF.

V and J are TRBV6-1 and TRBJ2-5; 10 nucleotides agree with TRBD2. The CDR3 extends over 16 amino acids. With V trimmed by 5 bases and J by 5 bases, 11 bases remained unmatched. From germline, CDR1 is MNHNS and CDR2 SASEGT. CDR3 coding DNA: TGTGCCAGCAGTCCCGGACTAGCGGCCTCCCGGGAGACCCAGTACTTC. This codes for CASSPGLAASRETQYF.

In this sample, this clonotype turned up many times. The chain employs TRBV10-3 and TRBJ1-1, with 7 nucleotides matching TRBD1. Trimming took 3 bases from V and 7 from J; bases not matched to a gene: 11. Germline CDR1 reads ENHRY; CDR2 reads SYGVKD. This CDR3 has 15 amino acids. CDR3 bases: TGTGCCATCAGTGATTCGAGGACAGGACCAAGTGAAGCTTTCTTT. Translating it yields CAISDSRTGPSEAFF.

This clonotype was found many times. The rearrangement uses TRBV28 and TRBJ2-7; D might be TRBD1 (6 bases). The CDR3 has 13 residues. CDR1 and CDR2 (germline): MDHEN, SYDVKM. Trimming removed 6 bases from V and 9 bases from J, with 18 bases in between. CDR3 protein: CASSERTVGWQYF. Here the CDR3 DNA reads TGTGCCAGCAGCGAGAGGACAGTCGGGTGGCAGTACTTC.

This chain uses TRBV11-2 with TRBJ2-7, with D tentatively TRBD1 (5 bases). The CDR3 is 13 residues long. Germline V gene sequence: CDR1 SGHAT, CDR2 FQNNGV. V lost 5 bases to trimming and J lost 6 bases, with 14 bases between them. CDR3 in amino acids: CASSQEPDSEQYF. The CDR3 nucleotides read TGTGCCAGCAGCCAGGAACCCGACAGCGAGCAGTACTTC.

The V and J genes are TRBV6-2 or TRBV6-3 and TRBJ2-6; weak D call: TRBD1 (6 bases). CDR1 and CDR2 from the germline V gene are MNHEY and SVGEGT. V was clipped by 6 bases and J by 0 bases, with 9 bases between them. This CDR3 is built from 15 residues. The CDR3 sequence is CASRDRDSGANVLTF. CDR3 nucleotides: TGTGCCAGCAGGGACAGAGACTCTGGGGCCAACGTCCTGACTTTC.

This sequence joins TRBV27 and TRBJ1-2; D is unclear. V lost 5 bases and J lost 7, with 20 bases in between. This CDR3 region has 15 residues. Germline V lookup: CDR1 MNHEY, CDR2 SMNVEV (reference sequence). CDR3 sequence reads: CASSGRQAFYSGYTF. DNA of the CDR3: TGTGCCAGCAGTGGAAGACAAGCTTTTTATAGTGGCTACACCTTC.

This clonotype was counted ten times or more. The chain is built from TRBV6-2 or TRBV6-3 and TRBJ2-3; D is possibly TRBD2 (6 bases). Germline CDR1 MNHEY, CDR2 SVGEGT. The CDR3 consists of 13 residues. V lost 8 bases, J lost 9 bases, and 18 bases lay in between. CDR3 sequence: CASGEDYPATQYF. The CDR3 region has the DNA TGTGCCAGCGGAGAGGACTACCCGGCAACGCAGTATTTT.

This clonotype was recorded many times. V and J are TRBV11-2 and TRBJ1-2; D perhaps matches TRBD1 (5 bases). With 5 bases removed from V and 1 base from J, the gap between germline ends came to 8 bases. The germline gives CDR1 SGHAT, CDR2 FQNNGV. The length of the CDR3 is 13 residues. CDR3 sequence (DNA): TGTGCCAGCAGCCCCGGGGGTAACTATGGCTACACCTTC. Translated: CASSPGGNYGYTF.